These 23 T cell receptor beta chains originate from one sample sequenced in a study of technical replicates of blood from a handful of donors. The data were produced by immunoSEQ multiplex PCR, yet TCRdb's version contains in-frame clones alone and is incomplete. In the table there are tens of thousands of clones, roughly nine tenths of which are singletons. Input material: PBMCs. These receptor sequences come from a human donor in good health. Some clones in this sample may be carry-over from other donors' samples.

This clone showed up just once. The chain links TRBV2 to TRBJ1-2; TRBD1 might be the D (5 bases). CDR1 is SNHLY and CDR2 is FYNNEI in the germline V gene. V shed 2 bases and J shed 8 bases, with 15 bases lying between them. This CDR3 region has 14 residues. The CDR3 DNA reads TGTGCCAGCAGTGAATGGATCGGGGCGGGAGGCTACACCTTC. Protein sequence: CASSEWIGAGGYTF.

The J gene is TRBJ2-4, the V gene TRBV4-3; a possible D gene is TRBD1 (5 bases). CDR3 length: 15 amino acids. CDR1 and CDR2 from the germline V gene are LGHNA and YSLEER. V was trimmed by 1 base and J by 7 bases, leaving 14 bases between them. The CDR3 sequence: CASSQVLGAVNIQYF. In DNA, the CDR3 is TGCGCCAGCAGCCAAGTGTTAGGGGCAGTTAACATTCAGTACTTC.

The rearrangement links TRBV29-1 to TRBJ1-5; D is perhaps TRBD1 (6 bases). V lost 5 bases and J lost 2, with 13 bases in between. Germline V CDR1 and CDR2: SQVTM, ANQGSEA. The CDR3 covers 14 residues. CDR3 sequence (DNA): TGCAGCGTTCAAACAGGGTGGGGCAATCAGCCCCAGCATTTT. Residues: CSVQTGWGNQPQHF.

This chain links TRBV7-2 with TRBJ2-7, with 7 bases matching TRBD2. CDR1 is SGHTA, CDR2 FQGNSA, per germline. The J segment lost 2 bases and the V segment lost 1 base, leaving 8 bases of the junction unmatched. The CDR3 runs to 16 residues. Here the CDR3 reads CASSLVGGSATYEQYF. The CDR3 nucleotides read TGTGCCAGCAGCTTAGTCGGGGGGTCCGCAACCTACGAGCAGTACTTC.

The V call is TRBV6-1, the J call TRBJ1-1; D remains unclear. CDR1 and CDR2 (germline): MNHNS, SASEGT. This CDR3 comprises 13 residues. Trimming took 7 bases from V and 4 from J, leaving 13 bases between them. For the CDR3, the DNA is TGTGCCAGCACCCATGATGAGGGCACTGAAGCTTTCTTT. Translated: CASTHDEGTEAFF.

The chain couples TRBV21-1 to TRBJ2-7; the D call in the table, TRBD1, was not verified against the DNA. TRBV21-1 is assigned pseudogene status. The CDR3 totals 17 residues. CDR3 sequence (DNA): TGTGCCAGCAGCAAAGCGGTGAGACAGGGTAACTCCTACGAGCAGTACTTC. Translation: CASSKAVRQGNSYEQYF.

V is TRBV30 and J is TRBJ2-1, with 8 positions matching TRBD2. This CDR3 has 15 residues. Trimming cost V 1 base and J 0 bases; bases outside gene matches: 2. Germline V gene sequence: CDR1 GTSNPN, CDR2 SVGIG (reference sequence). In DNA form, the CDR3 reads TGTGCCTGGAGTGGGAGCGGGAGCTCCTACAATGAGCAGTTCTTC. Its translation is CAWSGSGSSYNEQFF.

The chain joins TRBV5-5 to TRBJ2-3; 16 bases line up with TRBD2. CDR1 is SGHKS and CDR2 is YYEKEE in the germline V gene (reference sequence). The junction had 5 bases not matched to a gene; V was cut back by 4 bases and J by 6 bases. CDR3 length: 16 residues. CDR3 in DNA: TGTGCCAGCAGCCAGGGACTAGCGGGAGGGGTTGATACGCAGTATTTT. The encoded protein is CASSQGLAGGVDTQYF.

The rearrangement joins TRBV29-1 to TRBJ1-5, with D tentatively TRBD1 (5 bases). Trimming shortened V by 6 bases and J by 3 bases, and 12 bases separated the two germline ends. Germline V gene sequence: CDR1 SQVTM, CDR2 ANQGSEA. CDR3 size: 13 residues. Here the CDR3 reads CSVSGGVNQPQHF. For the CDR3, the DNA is TGCAGCGTATCTGGGGGGGTCAATCAGCCCCAGCATTTT.

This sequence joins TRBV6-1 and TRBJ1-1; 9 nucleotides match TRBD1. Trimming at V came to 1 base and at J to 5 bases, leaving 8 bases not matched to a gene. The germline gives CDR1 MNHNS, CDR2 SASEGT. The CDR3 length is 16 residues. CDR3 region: CASSEGAGQGWTEAFF. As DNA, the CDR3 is TGTGCCAGCAGTGAAGGGGCGGGACAGGGTTGGACTGAAGCTTTCTTT.

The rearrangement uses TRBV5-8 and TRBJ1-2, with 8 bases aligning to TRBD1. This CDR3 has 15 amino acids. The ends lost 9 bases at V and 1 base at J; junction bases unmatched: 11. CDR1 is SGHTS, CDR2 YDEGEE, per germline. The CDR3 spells CATRDTGGLNYGYTF. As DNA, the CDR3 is TGTGCCACCAGGGACACAGGGGGGCTTAACTATGGCTACACCTTC.

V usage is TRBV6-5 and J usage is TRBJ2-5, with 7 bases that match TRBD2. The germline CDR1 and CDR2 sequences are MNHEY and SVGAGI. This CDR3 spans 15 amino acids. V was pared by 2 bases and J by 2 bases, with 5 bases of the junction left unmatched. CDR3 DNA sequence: TGTGCCAGCAGTTACCGCGCGGGAGAGCAAGAGACCCAGTACTTC. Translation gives CASSYRAGEQETQYF.

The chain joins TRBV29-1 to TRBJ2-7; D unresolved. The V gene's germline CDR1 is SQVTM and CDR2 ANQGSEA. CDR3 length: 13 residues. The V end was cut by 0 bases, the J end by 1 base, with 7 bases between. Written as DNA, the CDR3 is TGCAGCGTTGAAGAACCCGGGTCCTACGAGCAGTACTTC. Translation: CSVEEPGSYEQYF.

CDR3 DNA sequence: TGTGCCAGCAGGCTTCCGGGACAGGGTGGGTATGGCTACACCTTC. Protein: CASRLPGQGGYGYTF. V and J are TRBV6-6 and TRBJ1-2, with 9 bases aligning to TRBD1. V dropped 6 bases and J dropped 5; count of bases not matched to a gene: 10. The germline CDR1 and CDR2 sequences are MNHNY and SVGAGI (reference sequence). This CDR3 has 15 residues.

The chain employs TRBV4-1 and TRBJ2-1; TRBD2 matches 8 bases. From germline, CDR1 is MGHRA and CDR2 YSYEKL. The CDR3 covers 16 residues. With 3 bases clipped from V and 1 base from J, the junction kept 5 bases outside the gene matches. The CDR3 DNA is TGCGCCAGCAGCCAGCAGACTAGCGTTTCCTACAATGAGCAGTTCTTC. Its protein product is CASSQQTSVSYNEQFF.

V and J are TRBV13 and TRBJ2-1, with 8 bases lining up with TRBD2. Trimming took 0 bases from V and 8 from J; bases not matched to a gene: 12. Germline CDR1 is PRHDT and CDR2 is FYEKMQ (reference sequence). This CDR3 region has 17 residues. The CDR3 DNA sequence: TGTGCCAGCAGCTTAGGCATAGCATACGGGAGGGCGGATGAGCAGTTCTTC. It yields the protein CASSLGIAYGRADEQFF.

The DNA of the CDR3 is TGTGCCAGCAGCTTAAGTCGACAGGGGTCGTGGCTGTTTTTT. Amino acid sequence: CASSLSRQGSWLFF. This rearrangement joins TRBV7-9 to TRBJ2-2; the match to TRBD1 covers 8 bases. Germline CDR1 SEHNR, CDR2 FQNEAQ (reference sequence). The CDR3 length is 14 residues. The V and J ends lost 2 bases and 13 bases, in that order; junction bases with no gene match: 9.

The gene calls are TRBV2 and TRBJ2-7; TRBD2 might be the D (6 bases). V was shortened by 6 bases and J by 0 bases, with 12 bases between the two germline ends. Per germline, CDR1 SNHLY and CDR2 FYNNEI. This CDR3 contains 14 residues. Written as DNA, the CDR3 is TGTGCCAGCAGCCGGGACTTCTTCTCCTACGAGCAGTACTTC. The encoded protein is CASSRDFFSYEQYF.

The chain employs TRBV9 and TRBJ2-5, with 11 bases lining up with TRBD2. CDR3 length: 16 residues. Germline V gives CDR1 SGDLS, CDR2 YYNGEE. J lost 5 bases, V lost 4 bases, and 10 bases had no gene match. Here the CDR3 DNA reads TGTGCCAGCAGCCCCCTAGCGGGGGGCGAATTGGAGACCCAGTACTTC. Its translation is CASSPLAGGELETQYF.

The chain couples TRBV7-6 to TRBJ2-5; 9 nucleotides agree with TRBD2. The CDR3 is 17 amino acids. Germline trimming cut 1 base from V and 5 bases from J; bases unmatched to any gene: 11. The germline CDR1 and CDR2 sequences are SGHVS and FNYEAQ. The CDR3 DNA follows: TGTGCCAGCAGCTTAGGGGGTAGCGGGGGCTTCGGGGAGACCCAGTACTTC. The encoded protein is CASSLGGSGGFGETQYF.

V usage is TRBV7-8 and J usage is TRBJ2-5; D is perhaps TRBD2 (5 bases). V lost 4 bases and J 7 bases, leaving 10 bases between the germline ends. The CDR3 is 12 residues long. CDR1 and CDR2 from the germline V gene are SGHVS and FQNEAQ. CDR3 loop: CASSSRAGTQYF. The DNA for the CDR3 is TGTGCCAGCAGCTCCCGGGCGGGGACCCAGTACTTC. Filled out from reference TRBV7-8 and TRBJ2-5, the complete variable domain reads GAGVSQSPRYKVAKRGQDVALRCDPISGHVSLFWYQQALGQGPEFLTYFQNEAQLDKSGLPSDRFFAERPEGSVSTLKIQRTQQEDSAVYLCASSSRAGTQYFGPGTRLLVL.

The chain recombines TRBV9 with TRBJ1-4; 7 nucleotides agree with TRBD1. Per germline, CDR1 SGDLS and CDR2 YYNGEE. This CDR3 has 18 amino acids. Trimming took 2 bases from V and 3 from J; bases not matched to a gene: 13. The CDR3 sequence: CASSVYPSGGQPNEKLFF. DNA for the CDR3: TGTGCCAGCAGCGTCTACCCCTCTGGGGGACAGCCTAATGAAAAACTGTTTTTT.

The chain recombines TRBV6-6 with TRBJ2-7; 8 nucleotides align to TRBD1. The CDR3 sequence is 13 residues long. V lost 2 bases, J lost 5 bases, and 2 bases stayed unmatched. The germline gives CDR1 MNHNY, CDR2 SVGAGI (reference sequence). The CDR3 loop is CASSYDRGHEQYF. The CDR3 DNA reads TGTGCCAGCAGTTACGACAGGGGCCACGAGCAGTACTTC.